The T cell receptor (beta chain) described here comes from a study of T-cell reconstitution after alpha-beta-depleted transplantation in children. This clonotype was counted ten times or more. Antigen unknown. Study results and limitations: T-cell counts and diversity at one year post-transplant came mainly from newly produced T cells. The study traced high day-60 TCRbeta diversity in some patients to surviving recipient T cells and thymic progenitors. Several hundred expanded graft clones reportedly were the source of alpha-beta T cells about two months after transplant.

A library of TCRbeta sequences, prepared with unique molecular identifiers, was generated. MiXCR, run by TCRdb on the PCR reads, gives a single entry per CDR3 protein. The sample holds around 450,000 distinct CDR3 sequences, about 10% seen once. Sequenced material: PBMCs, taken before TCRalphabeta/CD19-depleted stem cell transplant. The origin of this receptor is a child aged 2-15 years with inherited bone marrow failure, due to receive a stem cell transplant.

CDR3 protein: CASSIKSRKATSGSAHEQYF. The CDR3, as DNA: TGTGCCAGTAGTATTAAAAGTCGCAAAGCGACTAGCGGGAGTGCTCACGAGCAGTACTTC. V and J are TRBV19 and TRBJ2-7, with TRBD2 identical over 12 bases. The CDR3 has 20 amino acids. Germline V gives CDR1 LNHDA, CDR2 SQIVND (reference sequence). V lost 3 bases and J lost 5; bases outside the gene matches: 20. Variable domain in full (rest from reference TRBV19 and TRBJ2-7): DGGITQSPKYLFRKEGQNVTLSCEQNLNHDAMYWYRQDPGQGLRLIYYSQIVNDFQKGDIAEGYSVSREKKESFPLTVTSAQKNPTAFYLCASSIKSRKATSGSAHEQYFGPGTRLTVT.